A selection of T cell receptor beta chains follows, all from one sample in a study of control samples from healthy donors and cancer patients. TCRdb's table, derived via immunoSEQ multiplex PCR, lists solely in-frame clones and lacks some. The table records some 140,000 clones, about nine tenths of them present only once. The sequencing input was blood. These TCRs come from a man aged 30 to 39 in good health. CDR3s include the opening cysteine and the closing phenylalanine or tryptophan. The D gene is left open where the match is weak. The size of a clone is reported for some rows only, either as once, few or many, or as a class for expanded clones.

j_call v_call d_call clone_size cdr3_aa cdr3_nt
TRBJ2-1 TRBV7-9 . . CASSFGDNEQFF TGTGCCAGCAGCTTCGGAGACAATGAGCAGTTCTTC
TRBJ1-1 TRBV7-3 TRBD1 . CASSLTGQGFTEAFF TGTGCCAGCAGCTTAACGGGACAGGGATTCACTGAAGCTTTCTTT
TRBJ2-7 TRBV19 TRBD2 once CASSIRWEGPEQYF TGTGCCAGTAGTATACGGTGGGAGGGCCCCGAGCAGTACTTC
TRBJ2-7 TRBV7-3 . . CASSLKPGWVQYF TGTGCCAGCAGCTTAAAACCAGGGTGGGTGCAGTACTTC
TRBJ1-2 TRBV6-5 . . CASSYSNQNYGYTF TGTGCCAGCAGTTACTCGAACCAGAACTATGGCTACACCTTC
TRBJ1-5 TRBV19 . once CASSIESQPQHF TGTGCCAGTAGTATAGAGAGTCAGCCCCAGCATTTT
TRBJ2-1 TRBV6-6 TRBD2 . CASRPQLAGAANEQFF TGTGCCAGCAGACCACAACTAGCGGGAGCCGCCAATGAGCAGTTCTTC
TRBJ2-7 TRBV28 TRBD2 . CASRRLAGSYEQYF TGTGCCAGCAGAAGACTAGCGGGATCGTACGAGCAGTACTTC
TRBJ2-1 TRBV2 TRBD2 . CASKIRTSFYNEQFF TGTGCCAGCAAGATAAGGACTAGCTTTTACAATGAGCAGTTCTTC
TRBJ2-3 TRBV4-1 TRBD2 . CASSQAVSGSTDTQYF TGCGCCAGCAGCCAAGCGGTTAGCGGGAGCACAGATACGCAGTATTTT
TRBJ2-7 TRBV4-2 . . CASSQEAAESYEQYF TGTGCCAGCAGCCAAGAGGCGGCGGAATCCTACGAGCAGTACTTC
TRBJ1-2 TRBV28 TRBD1 . CASSTGRFLYGYTF TGTGCCAGCTCGACAGGGCGGTTCCTCTATGGCTACACCTTC
TRBJ1-2 TRBV4-1 . . CASRPTGGANYGYTF TGCGCCAGCAGACCAACGGGGGGCGCGAACTATGGCTACACCTTC
TRBJ1-2 TRBV28 . . CATEGPPNYGYTF TGTGCCACTGAGGGGCCCCCTAACTATGGCTACACCTTC
TRBJ2-1 TRBV20-1 TRBD2 . CSASLAGDNEQFF TGCAGTGCTAGTTTAGCGGGAGACAATGAGCAGTTCTTC
TRBJ1-1 TRBV19 TRBD1 once CASSTRTGGIVATEAFF TGTGCCAGTAGTACGCGGACAGGGGGTATTGTTGCCACTGAAGCTTTCTTT
TRBJ1-5 TRBV21-1 . . CASSKRKFGHSNQPQHF TGTGCCAGCAGCAAACGTAAGTTCGGACACAGCAATCAGCCCCAGCATTTT
TRBJ2-1 TRBV20-1 TRBD2 . CSASAGLGSYNEQFF TGCAGTGCTAGTGCGGGACTAGGATCCTACAATGAGCAGTTCTTC
TRBJ1-1 TRBV19 TRBD1 . CASSIAAGGNTEAFF TGTGCCAGTAGTATAGCCGCAGGGGGGAACACTGAAGCTTTCTTT
TRBJ2-2 TRBV28 . . CASSFTAGELFF TGTGCCAGCAGTTTTACCGCCGGGGAGCTGTTTTTT
TRBJ1-1 TRBV4-2 . . CASSFRKGDEAFF TGTGCCAGCAGCTTCCGAAAGGGGGATGAAGCTTTCTTT
TRBJ1-4 TRBV2 . . CASRNRVGAPTNEKLFF TGTGCCAGCAGGAACCGAGTCGGGGCCCCAACTAATGAAAAACTGTTTTTT
TRBJ2-4 TRBV19 . . CASSPLRSRGDIQYF TGTGCCAGTAGCCCTCTGAGGTCCAGGGGCGACATTCAGTACTTC
TRBJ1-1 TRBV6-5 . . CASKPGMNTEAFF TGTGCCAGCAAGCCAGGCATGAACACTGAAGCTTTCTTT
TRBJ2-1 TRBV3-1/TRBV3-2 . . CASSQAQGSTEQFF TGTGCCAGCAGCCAAGCACAGGGCAGCACTGAGCAGTTCTTC
TRBJ2-3 TRBV7-2 TRBD2 . CASSPRWGVGGRSTDTQYF TGTGCCAGCAGCCCCCGGTGGGGTGTGGGCGGGAGGAGCACAGATACGCAGTATTTT
TRBJ1-1 TRBV7-9 . . CASTLPSSDF TGTGCCAGCACCCTTCCCAGTTCGGACTTT
TRBJ2-7 TRBV6-1 TRBD2 . CASSEISGSPHEQYF TGTGCCAGCAGTGAAATAAGCGGGAGCCCCCACGAGCAGTACTTC
TRBJ1-5 TRBV4-1 TRBD1 . CASSQVGTGLQPQHF TGCGCCAGCAGCCAAGTCGGGACAGGGCTGCAGCCCCAGCATTTT
TRBJ2-7 TRBV7-2 . . CASSTRDRSTYEQYF TGTGCCAGCAGCACCCGCGACAGGAGTACCTACGAGCAGTACTTC
TRBJ1-1 TRBV20-1 . . CSAWKNTEAFF TGCAGTGCTTGGAAGAACACTGAAGCTTTCTTT
TRBJ2-1 TRBV5-6 TRBD2 . CASSFLAGDSSSYNEQFF TGTGCCAGCAGCTTTCTAGCGGGTGACTCTAGCTCCTACAATGAGCAGTTCTTC
TRBJ1-4 TRBV6-4 . . CASSDESEDEKLFF TGTGCCAGCAGTGACGAGAGCGAAGATGAAAAACTGTTTTTT
TRBJ2-1 TRBV5-1 TRBD2 . CASSSTGTRNDEQFF TGCGCCAGCAGCTCTACCGGGACTAGGAATGATGAGCAGTTCTTC
TRBJ2-4 TRBV3-1/TRBV3-2 TRBD1 . CASSQAGTGSIQYF TGTGCCAGCAGCCAAGCCGGGACAGGGAGCATTCAGTACTTC
TRBJ2-1 TRBV7-8 . many CASSLGGENNEQFF TGTGCCAGCAGCTTAGGCGGGGAAAACAATGAGCAGTTCTTC
TRBJ1-5 TRBV6-1 . . CASSEFEGGATAPQHF TGTGCCAGCAGTGAATTTGAGGGAGGGGCCACCGCGCCCCAGCATTTT
TRBJ1-6 TRBV7-9 . . CASSPAGTTNSPLHF TGTGCCAGCAGCCCGGCCGGGACCACTAATTCACCCCTCCACTTT
TRBJ1-6 TRBV9 . . CASSDRERNSPLHF TGTGCCAGCAGCGACAGGGAGAGGAATTCACCCCTCCACTTT
TRBJ1-4 TRBV28 . . CASSLPGAFKEKLFF TGTGCCAGCAGTTTACCAGGGGCTTTTAAGGAAAAACTGTTTTTT
TRBJ2-2 TRBV7-8 TRBD1 few CASSWDRVGTGELFF TGTGCCAGCAGCTGGGACAGGGTGGGCACCGGGGAGCTGTTTTTT
TRBJ1-1 TRBV7-2 . . CASSQPRGRRVSTEAFF TGTGCCAGCAGCCAGCCGCGGGGGCGTAGAGTGAGCACTGAAGCTTTCTTT
TRBJ1-3 TRBV7-9 . . CASSRLVGDGNTIYF TGTGCCAGCAGCCGACTTGTAGGGGATGGAAACACCATATATTTT
TRBJ2-3 TRBV5-1 TRBD2 . CASSSTGNLAGTDTQYF TGCGCCAGCAGCTCCACGGGTAACCTAGCGGGCACAGATACGCAGTATTTT
TRBJ1-2 TRBV25-1 TRBD1 . CASSEPGQGNYGYTF TGTGCCAGCAGTGAACCCGGACAGGGGAACTATGGCTACACCTTC
TRBJ1-4 TRBV3-1/TRBV3-2 . . CASSQEVNPLHEKLFF TGTGCCAGCAGCCAAGAGGTCAACCCCTTACATGAAAAACTGTTTTTT
TRBJ1-5 TRBV11-1 . . CASSLVFPGNQPQHF TGTGCCAGCAGCTTAGTCTTTCCAGGGAATCAGCCCCAGCATTTT